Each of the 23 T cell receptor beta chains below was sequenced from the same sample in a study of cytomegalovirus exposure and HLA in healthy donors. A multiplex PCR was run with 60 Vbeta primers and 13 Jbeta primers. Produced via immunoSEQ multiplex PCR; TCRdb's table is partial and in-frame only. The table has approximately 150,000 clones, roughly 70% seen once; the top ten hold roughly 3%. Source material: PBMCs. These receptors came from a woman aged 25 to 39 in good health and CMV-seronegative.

The DNA of the CDR3 is TGTGCCAGCAGCTTATCTCTGGACAGCAGGTACGAGCAGTACTTC. Residues: CASSLSLDSRYEQYF. The V gene is TRBV7-2, the J gene TRBJ2-7, with a tentative D call TRBD1 (6 bases). CDR1 is SGHTA, CDR2 FQGNSA, per germline. The CDR3 totals 15 residues. Trimming removed 2 bases from V and 4 bases from J, with 15 bases in between. The full variable domain, with the rest looked up from reference TRBV7-2 and TRBJ2-7, is GAGVSQSPSNKVTEKGKDVELRCDPISGHTALYWYRQSLGQGLEFLIYFQGNSAPDKSGLPSDRFSAERTGGSVSTLTIQRTQQEDSAVYLCASSLSLDSRYEQYFGPGTRLTVT.

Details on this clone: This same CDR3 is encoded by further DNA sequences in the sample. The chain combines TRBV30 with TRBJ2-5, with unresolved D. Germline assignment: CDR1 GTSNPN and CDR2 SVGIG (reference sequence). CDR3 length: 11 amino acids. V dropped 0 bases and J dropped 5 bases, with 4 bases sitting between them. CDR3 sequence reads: CAWSVLETQYF. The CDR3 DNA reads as TGTGCCTGGAGTGTACTTGAGACCCAGTACTTC.

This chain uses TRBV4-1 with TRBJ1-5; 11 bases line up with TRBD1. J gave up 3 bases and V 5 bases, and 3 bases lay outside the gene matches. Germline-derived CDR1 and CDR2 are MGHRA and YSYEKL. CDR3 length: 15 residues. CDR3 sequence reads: CASSKGQGDNQPQHF. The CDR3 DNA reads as TGCGCCAGCAGCAAGGGACAGGGGGACAATCAGCCCCAGCATTTT.

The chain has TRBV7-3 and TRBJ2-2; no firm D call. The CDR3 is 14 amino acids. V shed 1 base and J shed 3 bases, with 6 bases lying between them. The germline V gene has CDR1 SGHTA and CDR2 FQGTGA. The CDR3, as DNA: TGTGCCAGCAGCTTAATGGCGGACACCGGGGAGCTGTTTTTT. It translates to CASSLMADTGELFF.

In DNA form, the CDR3 reads TGTGCCAGCAGCGTAGCGATCGGGCAAACCCAGGGAGGCTACACCTTC. Its translation is CASSVAIGQTQGGYTF. This chain connects TRBV9 to TRBJ1-2; TRBD1 might be the D (5 bases). This CDR3 comprises 16 residues. V lost 0 bases, J lost 8 bases, and 20 bases lay in between. Germline-derived CDR1 and CDR2 are SGDLS and YYNGEE.

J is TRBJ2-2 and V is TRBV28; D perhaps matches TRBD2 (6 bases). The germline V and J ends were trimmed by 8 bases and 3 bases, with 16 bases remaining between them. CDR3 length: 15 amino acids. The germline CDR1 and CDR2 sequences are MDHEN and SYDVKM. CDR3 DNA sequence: TGTGCCAGCCTTCTCCGGAGGGGTGACACCGGGGAGCTGTTTTTT. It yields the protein CASLLRRGDTGELFF.

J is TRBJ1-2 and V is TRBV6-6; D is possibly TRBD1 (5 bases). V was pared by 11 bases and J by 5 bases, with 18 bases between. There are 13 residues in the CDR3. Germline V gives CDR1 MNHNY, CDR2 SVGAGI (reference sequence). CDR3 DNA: TGTGCCTCCCAAGTGGGGGAGGATTATGGCTACACCTTC. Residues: CASQVGEDYGYTF.

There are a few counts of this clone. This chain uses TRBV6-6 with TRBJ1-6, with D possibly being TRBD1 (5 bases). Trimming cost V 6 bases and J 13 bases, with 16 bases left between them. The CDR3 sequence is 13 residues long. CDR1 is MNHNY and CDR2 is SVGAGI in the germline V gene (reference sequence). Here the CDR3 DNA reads TGTGCCAGCAGCCGGGGGGGAGGAGTTCCCCTCCACTTT. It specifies CASSRGGGVPLHF.

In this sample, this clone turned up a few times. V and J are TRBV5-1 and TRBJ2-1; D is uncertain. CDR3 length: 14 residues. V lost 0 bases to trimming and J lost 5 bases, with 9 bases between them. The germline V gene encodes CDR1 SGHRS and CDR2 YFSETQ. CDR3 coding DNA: TGCGCCAGCAGCTTGGATGGCCAAAACAATGAGCAGTTCTTC. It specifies CASSLDGQNNEQFF.

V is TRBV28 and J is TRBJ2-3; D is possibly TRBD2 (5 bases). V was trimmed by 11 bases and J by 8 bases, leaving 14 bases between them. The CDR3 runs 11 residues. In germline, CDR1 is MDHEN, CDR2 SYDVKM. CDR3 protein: CACTGFGTQYF. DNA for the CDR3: TGTGCCTGCACGGGGTTCGGTACGCAGTATTTT.

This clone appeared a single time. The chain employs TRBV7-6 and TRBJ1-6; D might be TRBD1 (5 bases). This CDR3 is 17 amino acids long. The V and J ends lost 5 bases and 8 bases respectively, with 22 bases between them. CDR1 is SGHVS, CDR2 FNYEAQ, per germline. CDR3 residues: CASSEGGYGTKDSPLHF. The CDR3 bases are TGTGCCAGCAGCGAGGGAGGGTACGGGACCAAGGATTCACCCCTCCACTTT. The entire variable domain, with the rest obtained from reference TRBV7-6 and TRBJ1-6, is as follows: GAGVSQSPRYKVTKRGQDVALRCDPISGHVSLYWYRQALGQGPEFLTYFNYEAQQDKSGLPNDRFSAERPEGSISTLTIQRTEQRDSAMYRCASSEGGYGTKDSPLHFGNGTRLTVT.

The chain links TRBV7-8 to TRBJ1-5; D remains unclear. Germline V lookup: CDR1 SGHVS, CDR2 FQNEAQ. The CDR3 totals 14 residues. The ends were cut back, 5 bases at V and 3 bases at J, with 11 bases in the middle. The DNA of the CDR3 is TGTGCCAGCAGCACCGGGTTGGACAATCAGCCCCAGCATTTT. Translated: CASSTGLDNQPQHF.

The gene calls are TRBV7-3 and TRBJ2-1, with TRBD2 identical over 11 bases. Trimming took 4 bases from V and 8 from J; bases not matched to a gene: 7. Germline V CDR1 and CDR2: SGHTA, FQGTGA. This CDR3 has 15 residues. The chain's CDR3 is CASSWLAGGLDEQFF. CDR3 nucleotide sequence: TGTGCCAGCAGCTGGTTAGCGGGAGGGCTGGATGAGCAGTTCTTC.

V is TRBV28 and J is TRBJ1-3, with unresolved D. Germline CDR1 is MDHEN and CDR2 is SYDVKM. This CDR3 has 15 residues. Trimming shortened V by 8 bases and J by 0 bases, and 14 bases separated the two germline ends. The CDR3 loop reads CASDGSQYSGNTIYF. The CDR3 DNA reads TGTGCCAGCGACGGATCACAGTACTCTGGAAACACCATATATTTT.

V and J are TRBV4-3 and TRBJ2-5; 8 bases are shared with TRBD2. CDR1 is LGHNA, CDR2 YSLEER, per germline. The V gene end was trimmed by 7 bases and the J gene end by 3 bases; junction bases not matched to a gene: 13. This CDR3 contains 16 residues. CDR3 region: CASTKTRTSLEETQYF. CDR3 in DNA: TGCGCCAGCACCAAAACCCGGACTAGCTTAGAAGAGACCCAGTACTTC.

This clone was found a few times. CDR3 in DNA: TGTGCCAGCAGCTTATTGGCGGGGGGCAATTCACCCCTCCACTTT. This translates into CASSLLAGGNSPLHF. The chain links TRBV7-2 to TRBJ1-6; the D gene is possibly TRBD1 (6 bases). CDR1 is SGHTA, CDR2 FQGNSA, per germline. The CDR3 spans 15 residues. V shed 2 bases and J shed 7 bases, with 12 bases lying between them.

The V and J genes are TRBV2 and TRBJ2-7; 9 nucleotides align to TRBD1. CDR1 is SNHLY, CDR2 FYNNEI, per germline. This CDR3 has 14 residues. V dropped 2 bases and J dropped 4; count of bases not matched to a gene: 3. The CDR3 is CASSERDRAYEQYF. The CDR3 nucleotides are TGTGCCAGCAGTGAAAGGGACAGGGCTTACGAGCAGTACTTC.

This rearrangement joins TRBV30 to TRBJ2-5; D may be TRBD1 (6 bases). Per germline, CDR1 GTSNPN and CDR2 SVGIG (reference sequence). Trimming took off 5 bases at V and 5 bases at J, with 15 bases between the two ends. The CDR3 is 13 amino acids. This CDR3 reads CAWGDTSGETQYF. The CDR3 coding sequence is TGTGCCTGGGGGGACACCTCCGGGGAGACCCAGTACTTC.

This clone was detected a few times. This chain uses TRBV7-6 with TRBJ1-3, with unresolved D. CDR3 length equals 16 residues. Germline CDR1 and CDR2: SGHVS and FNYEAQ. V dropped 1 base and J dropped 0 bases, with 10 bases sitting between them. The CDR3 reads CASSLGQVGSGNTIYF. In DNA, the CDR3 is TGTGCCAGCAGCTTAGGTCAGGTCGGCTCTGGAAACACCATATATTTT.

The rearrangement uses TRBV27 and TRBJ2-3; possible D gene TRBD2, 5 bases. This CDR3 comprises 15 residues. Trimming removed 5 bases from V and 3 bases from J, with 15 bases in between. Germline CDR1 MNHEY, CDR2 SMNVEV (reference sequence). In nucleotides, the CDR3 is TGTGCCAGCAGTCCTCTCGGGGAGCTTACAGATACGCAGTATTTT. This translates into CASSPLGELTDTQYF.

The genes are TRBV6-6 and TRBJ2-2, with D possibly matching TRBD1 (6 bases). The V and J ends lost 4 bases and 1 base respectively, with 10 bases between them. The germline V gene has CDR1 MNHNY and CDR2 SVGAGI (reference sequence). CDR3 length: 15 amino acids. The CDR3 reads CASSSLQGNTGELFF. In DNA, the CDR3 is TGTGCCAGCAGTTCCTTACAGGGGAACACCGGGGAGCTGTTTTTT.

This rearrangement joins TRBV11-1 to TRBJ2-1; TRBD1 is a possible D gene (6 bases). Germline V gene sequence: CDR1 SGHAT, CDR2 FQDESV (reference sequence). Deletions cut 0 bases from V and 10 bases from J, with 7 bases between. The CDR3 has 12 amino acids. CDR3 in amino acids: CASSLAGTEQFF. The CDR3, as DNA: TGTGCCAGCAGCTTAGCGGGGACAGAGCAGTTCTTC.

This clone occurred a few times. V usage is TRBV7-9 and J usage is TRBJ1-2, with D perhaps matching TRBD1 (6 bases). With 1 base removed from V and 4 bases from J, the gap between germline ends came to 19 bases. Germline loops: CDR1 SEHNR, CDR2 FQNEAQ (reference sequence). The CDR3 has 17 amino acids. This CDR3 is CASSLDGQTSLSYGYTF. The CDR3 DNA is TGTGCCAGCAGCTTAGATGGACAGACCTCATTGAGCTATGGCTACACCTTC.